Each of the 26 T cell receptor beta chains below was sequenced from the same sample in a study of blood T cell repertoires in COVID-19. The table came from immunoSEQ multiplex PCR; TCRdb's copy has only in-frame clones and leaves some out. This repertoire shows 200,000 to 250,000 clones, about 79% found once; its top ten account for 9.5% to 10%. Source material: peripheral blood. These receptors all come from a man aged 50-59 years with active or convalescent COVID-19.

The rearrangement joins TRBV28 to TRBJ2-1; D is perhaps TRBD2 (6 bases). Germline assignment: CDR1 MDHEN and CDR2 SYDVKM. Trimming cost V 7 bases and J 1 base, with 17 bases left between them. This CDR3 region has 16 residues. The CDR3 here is CASIPLDYPSYNEQFF. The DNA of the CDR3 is TGTGCCAGCATTCCCCTGGACTACCCTTCCTACAATGAGCAGTTCTTC.

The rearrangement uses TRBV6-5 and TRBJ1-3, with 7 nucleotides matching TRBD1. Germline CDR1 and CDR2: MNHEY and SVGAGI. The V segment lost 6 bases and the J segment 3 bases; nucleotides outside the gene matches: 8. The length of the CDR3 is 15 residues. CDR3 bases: TGTGCCAGCAGGCCCGGGGACAGTCTTGGAAACACCATATATTTT. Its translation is CASRPGDSLGNTIYF.

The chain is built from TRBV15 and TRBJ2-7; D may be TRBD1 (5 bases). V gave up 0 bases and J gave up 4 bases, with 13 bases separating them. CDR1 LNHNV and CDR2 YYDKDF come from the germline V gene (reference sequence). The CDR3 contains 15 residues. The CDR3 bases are TGTGCCACCAGCAGAGAAAGGCAGGGAAGGTACGAGCAGTACTTC. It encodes CATSRERQGRYEQYF.

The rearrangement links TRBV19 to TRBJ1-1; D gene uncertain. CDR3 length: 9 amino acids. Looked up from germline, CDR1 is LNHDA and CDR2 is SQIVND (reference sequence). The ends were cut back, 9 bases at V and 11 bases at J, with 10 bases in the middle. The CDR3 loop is CASTYGAFF. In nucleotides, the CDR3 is TGTGCCAGCACCTACGGGGCTTTCTTT.

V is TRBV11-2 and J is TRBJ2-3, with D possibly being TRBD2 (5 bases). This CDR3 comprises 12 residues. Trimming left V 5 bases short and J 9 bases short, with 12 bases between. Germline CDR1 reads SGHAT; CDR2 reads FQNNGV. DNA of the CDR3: TGTGCCAGCAGCCGGGGAACCGACACGCAGTATTTT. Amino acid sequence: CASSRGTDTQYF.

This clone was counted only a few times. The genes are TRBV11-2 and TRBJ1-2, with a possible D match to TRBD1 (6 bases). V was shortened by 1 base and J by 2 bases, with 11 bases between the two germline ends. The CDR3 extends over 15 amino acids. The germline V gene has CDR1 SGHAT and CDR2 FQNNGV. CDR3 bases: TGTGCCAGCAGCTTAGTTGGGGGCTGGAACTATGGCTACACCTTC. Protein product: CASSLVGGWNYGYTF.

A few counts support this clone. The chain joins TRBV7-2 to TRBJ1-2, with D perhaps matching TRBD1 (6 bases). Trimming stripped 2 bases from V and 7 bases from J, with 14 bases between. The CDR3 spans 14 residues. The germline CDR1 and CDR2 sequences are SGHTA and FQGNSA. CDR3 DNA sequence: TGTGCCAGCAGCTTATTTGGACAGAAACCTGGCTACACCTTC. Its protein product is CASSLFGQKPGYTF.

The chain's CDR3 is CASSERDEQFF. In DNA form, the CDR3 reads TGTGCCAGTAGTGAGCGTGATGAGCAGTTCTTC. The chain couples TRBV19 to TRBJ2-1; D remains ambiguous. Germline CDR1 reads LNHDA; CDR2 reads SQIVND (reference sequence). V was trimmed by 5 bases and J by 8 bases, leaving 7 bases between them. The CDR3 contains 11 residues.

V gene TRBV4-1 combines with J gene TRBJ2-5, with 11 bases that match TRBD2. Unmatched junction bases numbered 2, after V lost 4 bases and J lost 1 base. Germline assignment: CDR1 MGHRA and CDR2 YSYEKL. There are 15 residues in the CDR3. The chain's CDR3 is CASSPGLAGQETQYF. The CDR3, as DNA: TGCGCCAGCAGCCCCGGACTAGCGGGCCAAGAGACCCAGTACTTC.

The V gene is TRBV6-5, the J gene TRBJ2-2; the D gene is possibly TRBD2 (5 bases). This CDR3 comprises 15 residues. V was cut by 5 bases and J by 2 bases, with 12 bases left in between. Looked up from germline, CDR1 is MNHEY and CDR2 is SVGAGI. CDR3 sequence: CASSPSGVNTGELFF. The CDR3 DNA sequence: TGTGCCAGCAGTCCCTCCGGGGTCAACACCGGGGAGCTGTTTTTT.

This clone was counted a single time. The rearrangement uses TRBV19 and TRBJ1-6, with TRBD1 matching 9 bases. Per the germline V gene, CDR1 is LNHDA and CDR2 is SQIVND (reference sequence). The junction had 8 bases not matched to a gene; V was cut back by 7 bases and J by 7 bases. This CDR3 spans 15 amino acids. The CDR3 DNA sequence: TGTGCCAGTACCCAACAGGGGGCTTCAAATTCACCCCTCCACTTT. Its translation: CASTQQGASNSPLHF.

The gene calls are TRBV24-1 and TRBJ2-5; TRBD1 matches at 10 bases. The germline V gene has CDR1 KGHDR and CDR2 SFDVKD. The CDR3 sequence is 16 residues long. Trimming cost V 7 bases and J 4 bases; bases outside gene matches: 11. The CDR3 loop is CATSARDRGDIETQYF. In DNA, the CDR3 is TGTGCCACCAGCGCCCGGGACAGGGGAGACATAGAGACCCAGTACTTC.

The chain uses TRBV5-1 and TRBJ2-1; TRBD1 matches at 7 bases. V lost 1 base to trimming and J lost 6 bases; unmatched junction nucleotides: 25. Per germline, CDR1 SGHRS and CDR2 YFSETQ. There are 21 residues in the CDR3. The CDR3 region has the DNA TGCGCCAGCAGCTTGAGGGCGACAGGGCGTCTGGGGGCTAGTCCAACCAATGAGCAGTTCTTC. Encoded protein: CASSLRATGRLGASPTNEQFF.

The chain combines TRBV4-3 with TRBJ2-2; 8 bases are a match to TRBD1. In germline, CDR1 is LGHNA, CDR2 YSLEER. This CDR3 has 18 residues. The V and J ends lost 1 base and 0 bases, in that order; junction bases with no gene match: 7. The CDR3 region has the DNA TGCGCCAGCAGCCAAGTATCAACAGGGGGTGCGAACACCGGGGAGCTGTTTTTT. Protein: CASSQVSTGGANTGELFF.

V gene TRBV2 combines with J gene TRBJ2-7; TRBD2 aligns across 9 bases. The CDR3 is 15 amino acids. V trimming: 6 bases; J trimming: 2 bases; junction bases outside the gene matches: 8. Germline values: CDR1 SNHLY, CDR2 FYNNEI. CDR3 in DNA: TGTGCCAGCAGCCCGGAGGGCGGGAGGGCCTACGAGCAGTACTTC. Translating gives CASSPEGGRAYEQYF.

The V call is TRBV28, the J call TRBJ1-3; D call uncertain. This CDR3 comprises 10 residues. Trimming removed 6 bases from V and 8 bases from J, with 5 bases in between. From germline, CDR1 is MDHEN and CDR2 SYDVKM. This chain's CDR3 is CASSYDTIYF. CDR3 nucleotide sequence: TGTGCCAGCAGCTACGACACCATATATTTT.

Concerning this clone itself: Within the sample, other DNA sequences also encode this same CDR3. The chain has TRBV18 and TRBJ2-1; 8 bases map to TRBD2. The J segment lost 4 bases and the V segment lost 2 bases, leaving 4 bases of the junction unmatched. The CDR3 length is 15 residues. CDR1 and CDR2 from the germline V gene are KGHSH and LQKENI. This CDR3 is CASSPLAGSYNEQFF. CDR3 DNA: TGTGCCAGCTCACCATTAGCGGGGTCTTACAATGAGCAGTTCTTC.

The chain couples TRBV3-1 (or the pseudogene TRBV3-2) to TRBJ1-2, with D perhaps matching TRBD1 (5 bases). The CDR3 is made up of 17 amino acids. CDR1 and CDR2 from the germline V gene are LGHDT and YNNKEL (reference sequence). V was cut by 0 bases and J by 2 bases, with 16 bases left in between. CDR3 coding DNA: TGTGCCAGCAGCCAAGATCTTCTCGGGGGAGGGAACTATGGCTACACCTTC. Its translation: CASSQDLLGGGNYGYTF.

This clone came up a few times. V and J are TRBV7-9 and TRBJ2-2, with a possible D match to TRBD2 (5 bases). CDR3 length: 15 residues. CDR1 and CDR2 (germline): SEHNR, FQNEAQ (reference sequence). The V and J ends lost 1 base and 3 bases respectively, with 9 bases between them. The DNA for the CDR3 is TGTGCCAGCAGCTTAGGGAGGTCGGACACCGGGGAGCTGTTTTTT. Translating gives CASSLGRSDTGELFF.

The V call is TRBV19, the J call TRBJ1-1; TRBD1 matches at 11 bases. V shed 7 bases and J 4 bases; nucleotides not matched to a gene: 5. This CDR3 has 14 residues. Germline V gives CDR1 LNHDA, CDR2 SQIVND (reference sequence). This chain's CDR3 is CASNPGTGGTEAFF. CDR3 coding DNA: TGTGCCAGTAATCCCGGGACAGGGGGCACTGAAGCTTTCTTT.

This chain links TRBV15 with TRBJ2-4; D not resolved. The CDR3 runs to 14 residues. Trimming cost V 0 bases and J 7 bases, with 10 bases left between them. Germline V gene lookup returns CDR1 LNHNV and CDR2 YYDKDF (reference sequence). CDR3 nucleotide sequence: TGTGCCACCAGCAGAGATTCAACCCGGAACATTCAGTACTTC. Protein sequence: CATSRDSTRNIQYF.

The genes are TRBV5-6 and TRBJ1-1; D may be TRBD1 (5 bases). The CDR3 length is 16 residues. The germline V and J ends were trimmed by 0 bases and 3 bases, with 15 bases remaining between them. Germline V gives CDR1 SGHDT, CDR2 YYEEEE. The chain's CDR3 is CASSLAGYQGYTEAFF. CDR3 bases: TGTGCCAGCAGCTTGGCCGGGTACCAGGGCTACACTGAAGCTTTCTTT.

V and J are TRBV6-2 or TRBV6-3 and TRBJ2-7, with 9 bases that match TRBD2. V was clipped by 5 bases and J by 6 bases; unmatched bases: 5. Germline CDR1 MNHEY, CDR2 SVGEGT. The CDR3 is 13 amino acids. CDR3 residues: CASSHLLAGEQYF. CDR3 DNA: TGTGCCAGCAGTCACCTACTAGCGGGCGAGCAGTACTTC.

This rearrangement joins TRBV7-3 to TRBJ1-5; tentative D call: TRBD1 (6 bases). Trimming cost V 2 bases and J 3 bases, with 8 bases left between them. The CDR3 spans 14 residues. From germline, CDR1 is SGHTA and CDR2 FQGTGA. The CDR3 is CASSLGDNNQPQHF. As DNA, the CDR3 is TGTGCCAGCAGCTTAGGGGACAACAATCAGCCCCAGCATTTT.

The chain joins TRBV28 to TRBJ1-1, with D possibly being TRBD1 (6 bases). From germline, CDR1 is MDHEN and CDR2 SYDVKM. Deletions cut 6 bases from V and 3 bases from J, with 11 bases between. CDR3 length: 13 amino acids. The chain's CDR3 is CASRQGWYTEAFF. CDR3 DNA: TGTGCCAGCAGACAGGGATGGTACACTGAAGCTTTCTTT.

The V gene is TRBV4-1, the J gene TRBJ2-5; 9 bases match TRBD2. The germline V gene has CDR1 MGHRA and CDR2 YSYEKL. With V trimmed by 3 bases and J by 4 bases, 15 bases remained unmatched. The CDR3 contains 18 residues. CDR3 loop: CASSHGGSGRYLGETQYF. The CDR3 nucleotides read TGCGCCAGCAGCCACGGAGGTAGCGGGAGATATTTGGGAGAGACCCAGTACTTC.